Listed below are T cell receptor beta chains from one sample, sequenced in a study of long-term antiretroviral therapy in people with HIV. Data came from immunoSEQ multiplex PCR; TCRdb stores just in-frame clones and leaves some out. The table has around 29,000 clones, about 95% seen once; the top ten hold over 7%. The sample consisted of unsorted PBMCs, taken 5.3 years after starting antiretroviral therapy. These receptors were obtained from a man aged 25 to 40 with HIV. The CDR3 runs from the conserved cysteine through the conserved F or W. Each record gives: V gene, clone size, D gene, J gene, CDR3 DNA, CDR3 protein. D genes are given only for firm matches. Some rows mark clone size as missing; the rest say once, few, many or name a class of expanded clone.

V: TRBV7-9; size: -; D: -; J: TRBJ2-7; DNA: TGTGCCAGCAGCTCCAACGTGGGCTACGAGCAGTACTTC; CDR3: CASSSNVGYEQYF
V: TRBV7-9; size: -; D: TRBD1; J: TRBJ2-1; DNA: TGTGCCAGCAGCCCCGCCCCGGGGGACAGGGGGGGGAATGAGCAGTTCTTC; CDR3: CASSPAPGDRGGNEQFF
V: TRBV7-2; size: -; D: -; J: TRBJ2-7; DNA: TGTGCCAGCAGCTTATCTTCCTCCGGGACGGCCTACGAGCAGTACTTC; CDR3: CASSLSSSGTAYEQYF
V: TRBV27; size: few; D: -; J: TRBJ1-2; DNA: TGTGCCAGCAGTTTGTTCCCGGGATCGTTTGAGGGCTACACCTTC; CDR3: CASSLFPGSFEGYTF
V: TRBV28; size: once; D: -; J: TRBJ2-4; DNA: TGTGCCAGCAGTCTTGAGACTAGAAACATTCAGTACTTC; CDR3: CASSLETRNIQYF
V: TRBV2; size: -; D: TRBD2; J: TRBJ2-3; DNA: TGTGCCAGCAGTGGTCCTAGCGGGGGGCAGACAGATACGCAGTATTTT; CDR3: CASSGPSGGQTDTQYF
V: TRBV9; size: -; D: TRBD1; J: TRBJ2-5; DNA: TGTGCCAGCAGCTCCCCCGCGAGGACAGGGCGTGAGGAGACCCAGTACTTC; CDR3: CASSSPARTGREETQYF
V: TRBV5-4; size: -; D: TRBD1; J: TRBJ1-2; DNA: TGTGCCAGCAGCCCGAACCCCGGGACAGGGGGTAACTATGGCTACACCTTC; CDR3: CASSPNPGTGGNYGYTF
V: TRBV6-5; size: -; D: TRBD1; J: TRBJ2-5; DNA: TGTGCCAGCAGTCCCCGGACAGGGGAACACGAGACCCAGTACTTC; CDR3: CASSPRTGEHETQYF
V: TRBV7-2; size: -; D: TRBD2; J: TRBJ2-5; DNA: TGTGCCAGCAGCCCGTGGGCTAGCGGGGGGGCCGGGTTTGAGACCCAGTACTTC; CDR3: CASSPWASGGAGFETQYF
V: TRBV5-6; size: -; D: -; J: TRBJ1-2; DNA: TGTGCCAGCAGCTTGATAGATGGGGGTGAGATTTATGGCTACACCTTC; CDR3: CASSLIDGGEIYGYTF
V: TRBV7-2; size: -; D: -; J: TRBJ1-5; DNA: TGTGCCAGCAGCTTAGGAGGCGGTCGGGGTCAGCCCCAGCATTTT; CDR3: CASSLGGGRGQPQHF
V: TRBV13; size: -; D: -; J: TRBJ2-3; DNA: TGTGCCAGCAGAGAACAAACGGTCGTCGATACGCAGTATTTT; CDR3: CASREQTVVDTQYF
V: TRBV9; size: -; D: TRBD2; J: TRBJ2-7; DNA: TGTGCCAGCAGCGTAGGGGGACTAGCGGACACCTACGAGCAGTACTTC; CDR3: CASSVGGLADTYEQYF
V: TRBV30; size: -; D: TRBD1; J: TRBJ1-4; DNA: TGTGCCTGTGGACAGGCAACTAATGAAAAACTGTTTTTT; CDR3: CACGQATNEKLFF
V: TRBV7-9; size: -; D: TRBD1; J: TRBJ2-7; DNA: TGTGCCAGCAGCCCACCCCGGACAGGGTACGAGCAGTACTTC; CDR3: CASSPPRTGYEQYF